This T cell receptor beta chain originates from a study of blood T cell repertoires in COVID-19. On the study more broadly: Acute and convalescent COVID-19 specimens originated in the United States, Italy and Spain. PBMCs, B-cell-depleted T cells, or T cells provided the cDNA or gDNA that made up the material.

This CDR3 has 13 residues. The germline V gene encodes CDR1 SNHLY and CDR2 FYNNEI. The ends were cut back, 6 bases at V and 7 bases at J, with 15 bases in the middle. TCRdb's table, derived via immunoSEQ multiplex PCR, lists solely in-frame clones and lacks some. The repertoire holds about 180,000 clones, with approximately 88% as singletons. The chain links TRBV2 to TRBJ2-5; no clear D gene. The clonotype was recovered from a woman aged 25 to 39 with acute or convalescent COVID-19. The specimen sequenced was peripheral blood. DNA for the CDR3: TGTGCCAGCAGGTCGCTAGTGGGTTGGACCCAGTACTTC. Translating it yields CASRSLVGWTQYF.